This T cell receptor beta chain was found in a study of blood T cell repertoires in COVID-19. Study in general: The United States, Italy and Spain provided the acute and convalescent COVID-19 samples. The analysed material was cDNA or gDNA that came from T cells, B-cell-depleted T cells, or PBMCs.

Original processing notes: The assay estimated nucleated cells by amplifying reference gene primers. Clones were read by immunoSEQ multiplex PCR, and TCRdb kept only the in-frame ones, dropping some. V, J and clone size were drawn from that table, and D and trimming were deduced from the DNA. The top ten hold 0.7% to 1% of the sample, which has around 470,000 clones, 75% to 90% seen once. Germline-derived CDR1 and CDR2 are LNHDA and SQIVND (reference sequence). V shed 6 bases, J shed 0 bases, and the junction held 9 bases outside the gene matches. The CDR3 is 17 amino acids. The receptor's source is a man between 18 and 35 years old with COVID-19, enrolled during active disease. The sequenced sample consisted of peripheral blood. The rearrangement joins TRBV19 to TRBJ2-2; TRBD2 agrees at 8 bases. Here the CDR3 DNA reads TGTGCCAGTAGAACACTTCTAGCGGGCTCGAACACCGGGGAGCTGTTTTTT. Amino acids: CASRTLLAGSNTGELFF.